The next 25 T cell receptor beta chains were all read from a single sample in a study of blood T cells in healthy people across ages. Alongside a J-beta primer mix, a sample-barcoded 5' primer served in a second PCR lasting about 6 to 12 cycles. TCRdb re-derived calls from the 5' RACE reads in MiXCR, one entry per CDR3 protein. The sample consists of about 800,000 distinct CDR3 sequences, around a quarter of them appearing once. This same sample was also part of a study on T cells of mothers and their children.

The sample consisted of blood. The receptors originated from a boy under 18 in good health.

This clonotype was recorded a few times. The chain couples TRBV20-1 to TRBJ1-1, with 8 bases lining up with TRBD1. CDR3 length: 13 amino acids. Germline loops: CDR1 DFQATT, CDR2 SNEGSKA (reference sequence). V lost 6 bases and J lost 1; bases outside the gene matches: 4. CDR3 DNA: TGCAGTGCCGGGGACAGGCGGAACACTGAAGCTTTCTTT. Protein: CSAGDRRNTEAFF.

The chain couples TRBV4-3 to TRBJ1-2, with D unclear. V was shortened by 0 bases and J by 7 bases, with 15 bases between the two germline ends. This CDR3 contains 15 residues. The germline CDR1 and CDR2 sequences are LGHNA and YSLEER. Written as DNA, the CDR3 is TGCGCCAGCAGCCAAGATCGGGCAGCCCCGGCTGGCTACACCTTC. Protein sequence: CASSQDRAAPAGYTF.

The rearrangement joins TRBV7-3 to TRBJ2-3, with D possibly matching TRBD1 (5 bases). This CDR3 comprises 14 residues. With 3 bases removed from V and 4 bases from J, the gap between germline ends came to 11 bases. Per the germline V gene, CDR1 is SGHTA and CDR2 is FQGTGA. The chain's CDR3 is CASSFNQGADTQYF. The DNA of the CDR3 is TGTGCCAGCAGCTTTAATCAGGGCGCAGATACGCAGTATTTT.

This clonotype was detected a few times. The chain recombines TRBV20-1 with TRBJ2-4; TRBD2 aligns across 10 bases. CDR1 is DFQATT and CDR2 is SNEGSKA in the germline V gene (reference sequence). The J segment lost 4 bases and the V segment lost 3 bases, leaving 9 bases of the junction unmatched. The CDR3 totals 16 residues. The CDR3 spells CSASEASGGRKNIQYF. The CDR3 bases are TGCAGTGCTAGTGAGGCTAGCGGGGGCCGAAAAAACATTCAGTACTTC.

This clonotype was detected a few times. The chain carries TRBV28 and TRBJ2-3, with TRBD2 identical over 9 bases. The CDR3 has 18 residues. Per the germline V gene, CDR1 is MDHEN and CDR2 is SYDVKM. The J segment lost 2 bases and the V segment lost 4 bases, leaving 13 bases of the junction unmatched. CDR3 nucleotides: TGTGCCAGCAGTTCACCGGCGGCTAGCGGGAAGTCCACAGATACGCAGTATTTT. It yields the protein CASSSPAASGKSTDTQYF.

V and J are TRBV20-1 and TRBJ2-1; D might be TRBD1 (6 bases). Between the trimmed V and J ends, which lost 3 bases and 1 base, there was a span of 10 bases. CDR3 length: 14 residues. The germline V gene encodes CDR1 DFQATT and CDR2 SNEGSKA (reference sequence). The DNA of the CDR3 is TGCAGTGCTAGCCCCGGACAGTCCTACAATGAGCAGTTCTTC. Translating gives CSASPGQSYNEQFF.

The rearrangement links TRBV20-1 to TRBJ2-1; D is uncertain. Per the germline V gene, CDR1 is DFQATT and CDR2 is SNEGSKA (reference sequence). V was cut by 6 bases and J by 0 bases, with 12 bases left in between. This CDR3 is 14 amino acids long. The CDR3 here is CSARTESSYNEQFF. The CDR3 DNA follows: TGCAGTGCCCGGACCGAGAGCTCCTACAATGAGCAGTTCTTC.

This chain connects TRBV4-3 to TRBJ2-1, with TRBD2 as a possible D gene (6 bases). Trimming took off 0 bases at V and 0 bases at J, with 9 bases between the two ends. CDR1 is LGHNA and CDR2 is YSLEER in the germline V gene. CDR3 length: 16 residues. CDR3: CASSQESGSSYNEQFF. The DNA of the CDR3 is TGCGCCAGCAGCCAAGAATCCGGGAGCTCCTACAATGAGCAGTTCTTC.

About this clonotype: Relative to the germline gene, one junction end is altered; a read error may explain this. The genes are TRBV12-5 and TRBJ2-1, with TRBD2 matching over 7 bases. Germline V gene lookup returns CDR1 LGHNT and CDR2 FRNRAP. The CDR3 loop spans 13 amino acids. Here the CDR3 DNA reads TGTGCTAGTGCCCTGGGGGGGTACAATGAGCAGCTCTTC. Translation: CASALGGYNEQLF. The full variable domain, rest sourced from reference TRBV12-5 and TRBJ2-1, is DARVTQTPRHKVTEMGQEVTMRCQPILGHNTVFWYRQTMMQGLELLAYFRNRAPLDDSGMPKDRFSAEMPDATLATLKIQPSEPRDSAVYFCASALGGYNEQLFGPGTRLTVL.

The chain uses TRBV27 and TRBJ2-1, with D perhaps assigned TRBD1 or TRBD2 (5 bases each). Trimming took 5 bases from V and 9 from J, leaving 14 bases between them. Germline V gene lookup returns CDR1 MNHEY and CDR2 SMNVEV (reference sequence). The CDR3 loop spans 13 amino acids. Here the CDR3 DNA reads TGTGCCAGCAGTATCCGGGGCCCTTTTGAGCAGTTCTTC. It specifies CASSIRGPFEQFF.

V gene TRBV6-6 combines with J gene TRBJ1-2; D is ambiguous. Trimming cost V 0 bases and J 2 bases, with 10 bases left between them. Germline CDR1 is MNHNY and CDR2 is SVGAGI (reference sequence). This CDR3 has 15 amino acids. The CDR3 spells CASSYSDRENYGYTF. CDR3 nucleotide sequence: TGTGCCAGCAGTTACTCGGATAGGGAGAACTATGGCTACACCTTC.

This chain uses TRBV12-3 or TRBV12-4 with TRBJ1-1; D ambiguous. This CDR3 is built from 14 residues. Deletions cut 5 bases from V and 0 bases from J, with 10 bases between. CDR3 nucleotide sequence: TGTGCCAGCAGTGCACAGCTAATGAACACTGAAGCTTTCTTT. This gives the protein CASSAQLMNTEAFF.

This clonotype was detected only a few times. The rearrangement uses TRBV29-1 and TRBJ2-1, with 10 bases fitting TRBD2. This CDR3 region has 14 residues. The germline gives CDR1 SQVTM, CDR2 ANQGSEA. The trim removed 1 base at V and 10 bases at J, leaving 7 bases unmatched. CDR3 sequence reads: CSVEGLAGVWEQFF. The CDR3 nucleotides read TGCAGCGTTGAAGGTCTAGCGGGAGTATGGGAGCAGTTCTTC.

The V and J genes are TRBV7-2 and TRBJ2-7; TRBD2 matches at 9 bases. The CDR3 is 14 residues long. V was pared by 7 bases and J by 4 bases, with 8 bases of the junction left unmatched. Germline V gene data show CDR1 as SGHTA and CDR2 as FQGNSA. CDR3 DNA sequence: TGTGCCAGCAACCCAGCGGGGGGTCTGTACGAGCAGTACTTC. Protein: CASNPAGGLYEQYF. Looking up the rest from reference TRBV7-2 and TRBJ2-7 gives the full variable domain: GAGVSQSPSNKVTEKGKDVELRCDPISGHTALYWYRQSLGQGLEFLIYFQGNSAPDKSGLPSDRFSAERTGGSVSTLTIQRTQQEDSAVYLCASNPAGGLYEQYFGPGTRLTVT.

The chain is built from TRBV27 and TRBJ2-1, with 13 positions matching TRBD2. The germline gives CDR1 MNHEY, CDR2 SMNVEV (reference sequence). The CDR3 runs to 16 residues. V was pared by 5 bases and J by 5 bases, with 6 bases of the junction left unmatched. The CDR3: CASSPEGLAGNNEQFF. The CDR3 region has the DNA TGTGCCAGCAGTCCAGAGGGACTAGCGGGAAACAATGAGCAGTTCTTC.

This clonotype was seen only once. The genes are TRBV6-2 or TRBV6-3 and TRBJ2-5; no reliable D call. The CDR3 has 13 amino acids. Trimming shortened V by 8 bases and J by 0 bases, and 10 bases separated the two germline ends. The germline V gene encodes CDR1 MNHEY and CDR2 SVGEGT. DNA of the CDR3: TGTGCCAGCTCCACGGATTACCAAGAGACCCAGTACTTC. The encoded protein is CASSTDYQETQYF.

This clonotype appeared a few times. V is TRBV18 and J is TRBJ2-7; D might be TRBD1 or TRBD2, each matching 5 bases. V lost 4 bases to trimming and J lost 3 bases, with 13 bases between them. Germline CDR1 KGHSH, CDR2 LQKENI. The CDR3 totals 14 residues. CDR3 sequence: CASSRRRDDYEQYF. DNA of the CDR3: TGTGCCAGCTCACGACGCAGGGACGACTACGAGCAGTACTTC.

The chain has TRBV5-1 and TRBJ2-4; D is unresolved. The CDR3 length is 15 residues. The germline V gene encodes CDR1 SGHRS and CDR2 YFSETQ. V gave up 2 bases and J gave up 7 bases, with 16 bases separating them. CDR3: CASSLELPMGNIQYF. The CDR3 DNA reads TGCGCCAGCAGCTTAGAACTGCCCATGGGGAACATTCAGTACTTC.

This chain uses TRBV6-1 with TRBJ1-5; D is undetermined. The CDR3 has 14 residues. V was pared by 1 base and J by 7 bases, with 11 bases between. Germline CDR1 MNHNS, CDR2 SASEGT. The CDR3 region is CASSEGGLGQPQHF. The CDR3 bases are TGTGCCAGCAGTGAAGGTGGGTTGGGACAGCCCCAGCATTTT.

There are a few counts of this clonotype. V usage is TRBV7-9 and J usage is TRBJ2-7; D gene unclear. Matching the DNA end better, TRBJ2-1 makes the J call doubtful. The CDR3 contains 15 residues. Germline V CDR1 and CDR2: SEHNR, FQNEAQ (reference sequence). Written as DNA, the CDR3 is TGTGCCAGCAGCCCCCGTACCGGTCCCAACAATGAGCAGTTCTTC. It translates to CASSPRTGPNNEQFF.

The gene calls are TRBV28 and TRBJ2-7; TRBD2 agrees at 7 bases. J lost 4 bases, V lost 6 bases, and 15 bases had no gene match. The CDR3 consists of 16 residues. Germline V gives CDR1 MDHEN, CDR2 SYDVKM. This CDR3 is CASSSGRRGSLYEQYF. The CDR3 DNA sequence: TGTGCCAGCAGCTCAGGGCGGCGCGGGAGTCTGTACGAGCAGTACTTC.

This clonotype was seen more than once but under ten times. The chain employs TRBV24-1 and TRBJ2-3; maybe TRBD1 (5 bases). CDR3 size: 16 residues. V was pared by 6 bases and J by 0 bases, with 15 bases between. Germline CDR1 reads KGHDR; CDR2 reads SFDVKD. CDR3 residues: CATSNYKTESTDTQYF. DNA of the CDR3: TGTGCCACCAGTAATTATAAGACAGAAAGCACAGATACGCAGTATTTT.

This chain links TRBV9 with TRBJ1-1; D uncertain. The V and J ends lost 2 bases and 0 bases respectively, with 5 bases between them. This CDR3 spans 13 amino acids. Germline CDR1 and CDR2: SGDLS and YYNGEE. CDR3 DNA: TGTGCCAGCAGCGTTTGGGTGAACACTGAAGCTTTCTTT. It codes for CASSVWVNTEAFF.

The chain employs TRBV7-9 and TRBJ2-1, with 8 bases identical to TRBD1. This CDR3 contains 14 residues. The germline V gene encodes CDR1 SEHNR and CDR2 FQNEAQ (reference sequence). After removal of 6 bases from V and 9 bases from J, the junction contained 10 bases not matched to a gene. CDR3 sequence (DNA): TGTGCCAGCAGTCCACTACAGGGGGAAGGTGAGCAGTTCTTC. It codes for CASSPLQGEGEQFF.

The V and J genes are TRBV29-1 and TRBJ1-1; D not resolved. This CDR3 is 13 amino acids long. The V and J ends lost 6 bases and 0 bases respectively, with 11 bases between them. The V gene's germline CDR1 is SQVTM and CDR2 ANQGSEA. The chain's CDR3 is CSVATPMNTEAFF. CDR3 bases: TGCAGCGTAGCTACCCCCATGAACACTGAAGCTTTCTTT.